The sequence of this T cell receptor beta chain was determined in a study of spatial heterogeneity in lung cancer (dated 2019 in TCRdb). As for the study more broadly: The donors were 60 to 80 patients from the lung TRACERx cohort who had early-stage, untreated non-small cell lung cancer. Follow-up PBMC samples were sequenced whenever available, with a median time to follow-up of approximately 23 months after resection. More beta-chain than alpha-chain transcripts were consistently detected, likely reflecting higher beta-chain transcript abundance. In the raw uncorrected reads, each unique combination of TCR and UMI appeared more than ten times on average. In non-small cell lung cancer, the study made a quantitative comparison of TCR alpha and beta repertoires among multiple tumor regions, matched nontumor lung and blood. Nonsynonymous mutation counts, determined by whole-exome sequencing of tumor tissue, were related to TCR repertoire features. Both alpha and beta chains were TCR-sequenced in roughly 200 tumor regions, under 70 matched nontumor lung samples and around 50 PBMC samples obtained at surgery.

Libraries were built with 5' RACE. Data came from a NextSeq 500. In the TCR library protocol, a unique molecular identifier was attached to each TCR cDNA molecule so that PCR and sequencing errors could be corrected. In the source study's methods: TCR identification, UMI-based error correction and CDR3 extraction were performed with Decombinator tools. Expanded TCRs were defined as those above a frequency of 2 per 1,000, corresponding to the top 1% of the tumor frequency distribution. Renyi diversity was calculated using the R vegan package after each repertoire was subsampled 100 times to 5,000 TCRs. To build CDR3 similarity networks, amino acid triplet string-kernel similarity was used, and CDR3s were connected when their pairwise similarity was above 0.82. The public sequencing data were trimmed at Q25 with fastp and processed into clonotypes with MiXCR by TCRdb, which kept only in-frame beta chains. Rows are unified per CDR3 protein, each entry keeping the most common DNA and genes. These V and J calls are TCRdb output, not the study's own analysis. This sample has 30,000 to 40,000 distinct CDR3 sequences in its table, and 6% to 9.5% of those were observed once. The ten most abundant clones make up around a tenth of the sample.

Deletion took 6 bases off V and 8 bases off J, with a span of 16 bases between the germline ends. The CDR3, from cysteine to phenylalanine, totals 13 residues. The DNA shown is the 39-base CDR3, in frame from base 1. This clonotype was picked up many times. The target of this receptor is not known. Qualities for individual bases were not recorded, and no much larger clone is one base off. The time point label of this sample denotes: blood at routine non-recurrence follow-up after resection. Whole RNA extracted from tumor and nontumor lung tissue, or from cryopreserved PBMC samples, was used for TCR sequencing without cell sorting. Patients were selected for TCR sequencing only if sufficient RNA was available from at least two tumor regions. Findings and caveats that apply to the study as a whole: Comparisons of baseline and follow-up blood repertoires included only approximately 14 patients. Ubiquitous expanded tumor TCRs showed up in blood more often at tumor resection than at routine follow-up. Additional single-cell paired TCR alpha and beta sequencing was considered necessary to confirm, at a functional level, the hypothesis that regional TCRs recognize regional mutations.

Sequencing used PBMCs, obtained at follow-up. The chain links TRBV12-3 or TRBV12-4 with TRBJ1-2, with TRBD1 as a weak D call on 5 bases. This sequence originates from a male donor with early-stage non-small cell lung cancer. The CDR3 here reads CASSPYGGLGYTF. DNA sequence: TGTGCCAGCAGCCCCTATGGGGGACTGGGCTACACCTTC.